These 5 T cell receptor beta chains came from one sample sequenced in a study of radiotherapy plus CTLA-4 blockade in lung cancer. Clones were sequenced by immunoSEQ multiplex PCR, and TCRdb holds only the in-frame ones, with some missing. The data contain tens of thousands of clones, 85% to 90% of them singletons. Sample: peripheral blood, taken from a patient treated with radiotherapy plus ipilimumab. Receptor source: a human donor with non-small cell lung cancer who had stable disease on radiotherapy plus ipilimumab.

The chain recombines TRBV5-8 with TRBJ2-6, with D unclear. Germline V CDR1 and CDR2: SGHTS, YDEGEE. V gave up 7 bases and J gave up 5 bases, with 25 bases separating them. This CDR3 region has 18 residues. CDR3 in amino acids: CASLLGHPTQSRANVLTF. The CDR3 coding sequence is TGTGCCAGCTTACTGGGTCATCCCACACAAAGTCGGGCCAACGTCCTGACTTTC. Drawing the rest from reference TRBV5-8 and TRBJ2-6, the complete variable domain is EAGVTQSPTHLIKTRGQQATLRCSPISGHTSVYWYQQALGLGLQFLLWYDEGEERNRGNFPPRFSGRQFPNYSSELNVNALELEDSALYLCASLLGHPTQSRANVLTFGAGSRLTVL.

This rearrangement joins TRBV18 to TRBJ1-1; TRBD1 aligns across 8 bases. The germline V gene encodes CDR1 KGHSH and CDR2 LQKENI. Germline trimming cut 4 bases from V and 4 bases from J; bases unmatched to any gene: 5. CDR3 length: 14 amino acids. This chain's CDR3 is CASSLRGLGTEAFF. CDR3 coding DNA: TGTGCCAGCTCACTCAGGGGGCTTGGCACTGAAGCTTTCTTT.

The chain has TRBV27 and TRBJ1-2, with 9 bases matching TRBD1. J gave up 8 bases and V 2 bases, and 3 bases lay outside the gene matches. This CDR3 is 13 amino acids long. The germline CDR1 and CDR2 sequences are MNHEY and SMNVEV (reference sequence). CDR3 sequence (DNA): TGTGCCAGCAGTTTAGGGACAGGGAACGGCTACACCTTC. Its protein product is CASSLGTGNGYTF.

This chain connects TRBV9 to TRBJ2-6; 7 bases agree with TRBD1. This CDR3 spans 16 amino acids. Looked up from germline, CDR1 is SGDLS and CDR2 is YYNGEE. V shed 0 bases, J shed 2 bases, and the junction held 2 bases outside the gene matches. The CDR3: CASSVVTGAGANVLTF. CDR3 nucleotide sequence: TGTGCCAGCAGCGTAGTAACAGGGGCTGGGGCCAACGTCCTGACTTTC.

A note on this clone: This sample includes further DNA sequences coding for the same CDR3. V usage is TRBV6-1 and J usage is TRBJ1-5; D ambiguous. The germline V and J ends were trimmed by 3 bases and 0 bases, with 9 bases remaining between them. The CDR3 length is 15 residues. Looked up from germline, CDR1 is MNHNS and CDR2 is SASEGT. CDR3 sequence: CASSDYSFSNQPQHF. CDR3 nucleotides: TGTGCCAGCAGTGATTACAGCTTTAGCAATCAGCCCCAGCATTTT.